These 27 T cell receptor beta chains were sequenced from one sample in a study of human T cells and chemical hapten exposure. TCRdb called the RACE reads again in MiXCR, with one record for every CDR3 protein. Of around 130,000 distinct CDR3 sequences in the sample, 8.5% to 9.5% were seen once. The time point denotes: healthy volunteer bleed at 2 weeks. The study extracted total RNA from unfractionated whole blood. Sequences were obtained from whole blood. The receptors shown here come from a male donor in good health. Some clones in this sample may be carry-over from other donors' samples.

There are many counts of this clonotype. This chain joins TRBV7-6 and TRBJ2-5; possible D gene TRBD1, 6 bases. The CDR3 has 15 residues. Germline V gene data show CDR1 as SGHVS and CDR2 as FNYEAQ. V lost 5 bases to trimming and J lost 5 bases, with 18 bases between them. Here the CDR3 DNA reads TGTGCCAGCAGCCCCCCAAGGGGGTCGGGGGAGACCCAGTACTTC. Translation gives CASSPPRGSGETQYF.

A few counts support this clonotype. The CDR3 sequence: CASSILSEEPSQETQYF. The CDR3 DNA reads as TGTGCCAGCAGCATCTTATCCGAAGAGCCATCCCAAGAGACCCAGTACTTC. The genes are TRBV7-9 and TRBJ2-5; D unclear. Germline V gene sequence: CDR1 SEHNR, CDR2 FQNEAQ (reference sequence). There are 17 residues in the CDR3. Trimming took 5 bases from V and 1 from J, leaving 20 bases between them.

The genes are TRBV7-2 and TRBJ2-6, with a weak D call TRBD1 (6 bases). Trimming cost V 5 bases and J 1 base, with 9 bases left between them. This CDR3 has 15 residues. Per the germline V gene, CDR1 is SGHTA and CDR2 is FQGNSA. CDR3 region: CASSLTGSGANVLTF. The CDR3 nucleotides read TGTGCCAGCAGCCTGACAGGATCTGGGGCCAACGTCCTGACTTTC.

This clonotype showed up just a few times. This rearrangement joins TRBV4-3 to TRBJ1-1, with D perhaps TRBD1 (5 bases). This CDR3 has 13 residues. Deletions cut 2 bases from V and 5 bases from J, with 9 bases between. Per germline, CDR1 LGHNA and CDR2 YSLEER. The CDR3 nucleotides read TGCGCCAGCAGCCAAAAAGGGGTGACTGAAGCTTTCTTT. It specifies CASSQKGVTEAFF.

The rearrangement joins TRBV12-5 to TRBJ2-3, with D possibly matching TRBD1 (6 bases). Trimming pared 7 bases from V and 2 bases from J, leaving 13 bases between. This CDR3 has 14 amino acids. Germline V lookup: CDR1 LGHNT, CDR2 FRNRAP. CDR3 sequence (DNA): TGTGCTAGTGCCGAGGACAGCCCCACAGATACGCAGTATTTT. Residues: CASAEDSPTDTQYF.

This rearrangement joins TRBV28 to TRBJ2-7; 9 bases match TRBD1. Trimming removed 6 bases from V and 1 base from J; junction bases left unmatched: 22. This CDR3 is 20 amino acids long. The V gene's germline CDR1 is MDHEN and CDR2 SYDVKM. The CDR3 nucleotides read TGTGCCAGCAGCCTCCCGGGACAGGGAATTAGTATCCCCTCATCCTACGAGCAGTACTTC. It codes for CASSLPGQGISIPSSYEQYF.

This clonotype has more than one count but fewer than ten. The V call is TRBV5-1, the J call TRBJ2-2; 8 bases are a match to TRBD1. This CDR3 is built from 16 residues. The J segment lost 6 bases and the V segment lost 0 bases, leaving 7 bases of the junction unmatched. CDR1 is SGHRS, CDR2 YFSETQ, per germline. CDR3 protein: CASSLAGQGAAGELFF. In DNA form, the CDR3 reads TGCGCCAGCAGCTTGGCCGGGCAGGGGGCCGCCGGGGAGCTGTTTTTT.

This clonotype was seen repeatedly, ten times or more. This chain joins TRBV20-1 and TRBJ2-7, with a possible D match to TRBD2 (6 bases). The CDR3 consists of 13 residues. The ends were cut back, 1 base at V and 3 bases at J, with 10 bases in the middle. The germline gives CDR1 DFQATT, CDR2 SNEGSKA (reference sequence). In nucleotides, the CDR3 is TGCAGTGCTAGAGGGCCTAGCGACTACGAGCAGTACTTC. Its protein product is CSARGPSDYEQYF.

This clonotype has a count of ten or more. J is TRBJ1-5 and V is TRBV6-6; D is undetermined. The CDR3 runs to 14 residues. V dropped 7 bases and J dropped 2 bases, with 12 bases sitting between them. The germline V gene has CDR1 MNHNY and CDR2 SVGAGI (reference sequence). The CDR3 loop reads CASTQAGGNQPQHF. For the CDR3, the DNA is TGTGCCAGCACCCAAGCGGGAGGCAATCAGCCCCAGCATTTT.

This clonotype has more than one count but fewer than ten. The chain recombines TRBV29-1 with TRBJ2-7; 9 nucleotides line up with TRBD1. The germline CDR1 and CDR2 sequences are SQVTM and ANQGSEA. The CDR3 extends over 15 amino acids. With V trimmed by 2 bases and J by 1 base, 6 bases remained unmatched. The CDR3 sequence: CSVERDREGSYEQYF. DNA of the CDR3: TGCAGCGTTGAAAGGGACAGGGAAGGGTCCTACGAGCAGTACTTC.

This clonotype came up a few times. This chain joins TRBV20-1 and TRBJ2-3; D gene unclear. From germline, CDR1 is DFQATT and CDR2 SNEGSKA (reference sequence). Between the trimmed V and J ends, which lost 0 bases and 2 bases, there was a span of 12 bases. CDR3 size: 15 residues. The chain's CDR3 is CSARDLDFSTDTQYF. Here the CDR3 DNA reads TGCAGTGCTAGAGATCTTGACTTCTCCACAGATACGCAGTATTTT.

In DNA form, the CDR3 reads TGTGCCAGCAGCTTAGAATGGCAAGGCAAAAACATTCAGTACTTC. Translated: CASSLEWQGKNIQYF. The V and J genes are TRBV11-2 and TRBJ2-4, with no clear D. The germline V gene has CDR1 SGHAT and CDR2 FQNNGV. Trimming removed 0 bases at V and 3 bases at J, with 9 bases between. This CDR3 is 15 amino acids long.

This clonotype was observed at least ten times. The V and J genes are TRBV15 and TRBJ2-7; D may correspond to TRBD1 or TRBD2 (5 bases each). This CDR3 region has 18 residues. Germline V gives CDR1 LNHNV, CDR2 YYDKDF (reference sequence). Trimming left V 2 bases short and J 0 bases short, with 20 bases between. In nucleotides, the CDR3 is TGTGCCACCAGCAGAACAAAACTCGGGACGGTAAGCTCCTACGAGCAGTACTTC. It codes for CATSRTKLGTVSSYEQYF.

In its sample, this clonotype was seen a few times. The rearrangement joins TRBV11-2 to TRBJ2-3; the D gene is possibly TRBD2 (6 bases). The CDR3 has 13 residues. With 5 bases removed from V and 5 bases from J, the gap between germline ends came to 11 bases. Per the germline V gene, CDR1 is SGHAT and CDR2 is FQNNGV. In nucleotides, the CDR3 is TGTGCCAGCAGCCGACTAGTCGGAGATACGCAGTATTTT. This sequence encodes CASSRLVGDTQYF.

To note about this clonotype: At one of its ends the junction is not consistent with the germline gene, which may arise from a read error. The chain has TRBV28 and TRBJ2-6; the D gene could be TRBD1 or TRBD2 (6 bases each). CDR1 MDHEN and CDR2 SYDVKM come from the germline V gene. The CDR3 has 12 residues. CDR3 in amino acids: CASSSGTSSGAF. The DNA of the CDR3 is TGTGCCAGCAGTTCCGGGACATCCTCGGGGGCTTTC.

The chain uses TRBV10-3 and TRBJ2-3, with unresolved D. Per the germline V gene, CDR1 is ENHRY and CDR2 is SYGVKD. CDR3 size: 13 residues. CDR3 sequence: CAARPSSADTQYF. CDR3 nucleotides: TGTGCAGCGAGACCATCCAGCGCAGATACGCAGTATTTT.

Only a few counts were recorded for this clonotype. V usage is TRBV6-5 and J usage is TRBJ2-7; the match to TRBD1 covers 8 bases. Germline trimming cut 0 bases from V and 7 bases from J; bases unmatched to any gene: 11. Germline CDR1 is MNHEY and CDR2 is SVGAGI. This CDR3 is 16 amino acids long. The CDR3 here is CASSYSGTGLVKEQYF. As DNA, the CDR3 is TGTGCCAGCAGTTACTCCGGGACAGGCTTGGTTAAAGAGCAGTACTTC.

This clonotype was seen at least ten times. The rearrangement links TRBV7-9 to TRBJ1-2, with D uncertain. The CDR3 has 13 residues. V was pared by 0 bases and J by 5 bases, with 7 bases between. Germline V gene data show CDR1 as SEHNR and CDR2 as FQNEAQ (reference sequence). CDR3 DNA sequence: TGTGCCAGCAGCTTAGCCACATCTTATGGCTACACCTTC. Translated, it gives CASSLATSYGYTF.

The chain uses TRBV3-1 and TRBJ2-7; D unresolved. The CDR3 length is 14 residues. Trimming took off 3 bases at V and 0 bases at J, with 9 bases between the two ends. The germline CDR1 and CDR2 sequences are LGHDT and YNNKEL (reference sequence). The CDR3 region is CASSHGFHSYEQYF. The CDR3 DNA reads as TGTGCCAGCAGCCACGGCTTTCACTCCTACGAGCAGTACTTC.

This clonotype was counted many times. The chain employs TRBV15 and TRBJ1-2; no firm D call. The CDR3 contains 13 residues. Trimming removed 4 bases from V and 7 bases from J, with 13 bases in between. Germline V CDR1 and CDR2: LNHNV, YYDKDF (reference sequence). The CDR3 DNA sequence: TGTGCCACCAGCATTGGGCCCCTTATTGGCTACACCTTC. Encoded protein: CATSIGPLIGYTF.

The chain uses TRBV5-1 and TRBJ2-2, with D maybe TRBD1 (6 bases). Trimming removed 6 bases at V and 6 bases at J, with 21 bases between. Germline lookup yields CDR1 SGHRS and CDR2 YFSETQ. This CDR3 is built from 16 residues. CDR3 DNA sequence: TGCGCCAGCAACCAGGGGCCGGCAGAATGGGCCGGGGAGCTGTTTTTT. Residues: CASNQGPAEWAGELFF.

The chain combines TRBV4-3 with TRBJ2-3, with D perhaps matching TRBD1 or TRBD2 (7 bases each). From germline, CDR1 is LGHNA and CDR2 YSLEER. V was shortened by 6 bases and J by 5 bases, with 18 bases between the two germline ends. CDR3 size: 15 residues. The CDR3 DNA follows: TGCGCCAGCAGTCAGGGAGGGGGCATGGGAGATACGCAGTATTTT. This translates into CASSQGGGMGDTQYF.

This clonotype was counted a few times. The J gene is TRBJ2-5, the V gene TRBV5-1; no clear D gene. CDR1 is SGHRS and CDR2 is YFSETQ in the germline V gene. CDR3 length equals 15 residues. V was cut by 7 bases and J by 3 bases, with 19 bases left in between. The chain's CDR3 is CASHRTASQEETQYF. CDR3 nucleotides: TGCGCCAGCCATAGGACCGCGTCGCAAGAAGAGACCCAGTACTTC.

There are a few counts of this clonotype. The rearrangement uses TRBV12-3 or TRBV12-4 and TRBJ1-3; D remains ambiguous. The CDR3 has 14 residues. Trimming shortened V by 3 bases and J by 0 bases, and 6 bases separated the two germline ends. The CDR3 nucleotides read TGTGCCAGCAGTTTTAGTGGCTCTGGAAACACCATATATTTT. It translates to CASSFSGSGNTIYF.

The chain recombines TRBV5-1 with TRBJ2-1, with 8 bases fitting TRBD2. CDR1 is SGHRS and CDR2 is YFSETQ in the germline V gene. The V and J ends lost 4 bases and 9 bases, in that order; junction bases with no gene match: 9. The CDR3 runs to 14 residues. CDR3 DNA: TGCGCCAGCAGCCCGGCGGGGGGCTATGTTGAGCAGTTCTTC. Translating gives CASSPAGGYVEQFF.

This clonotype showed up just a few times. V is TRBV2 and J is TRBJ2-7; the D is unclear. V gave up 0 bases and J gave up 6 bases, with 6 bases separating them. Germline V gene data show CDR1 as SNHLY and CDR2 as FYNNEI. The CDR3 has 12 residues. The CDR3 is CASSEATIEQYF. The CDR3, as DNA: TGTGCCAGCAGTGAAGCGACGATCGAGCAGTACTTC. The complete variable domain, with remaining parts taken from reference TRBV2 and TRBJ2-7, reads EPEVTQTPSHQVTQMGQEVILRCVPISNHLYFYWYRQILGQKVEFLVSFYNNEISEKSEIFDDQFSVERPDGSNFTLKIRSTKLEDSAMYFCASSEATIEQYFGPGTRLTVT.

This clonotype was seen only a few times. The chain has TRBV12-5 and TRBJ2-2; weak D call: TRBD2 (5 bases). Looked up from germline, CDR1 is LGHNT and CDR2 is FRNRAP. Trimming took 5 bases from V and 0 from J, leaving 13 bases between them. This CDR3 spans 16 amino acids. CDR3 protein: CASGPRRDSNTGELFF. Written as DNA, the CDR3 is TGTGCTAGTGGTCCCCGTCGGGATTCGAACACCGGGGAGCTGTTTTTT.